The source of this TCR beta chain is a study of PD-1 blockade in mismatch repair-deficient tumors. Turning to the study itself: Enrolled about 2012-2016, patients had progressing, pretreated mismatch repair-deficient cancers of 12 to 13 types.

Mismatch repair deficiency was confirmed in all patients, by PCR or immunohistochemistry. The TCR-sequenced patients were three responders to pembrolizumab. For this clone: The antigen remains undetermined.

Clones were sequenced by immunoSEQ multiplex PCR, and TCRdb holds only the in-frame ones, with some missing. The profile shows 120,000 or so clones, almost 90% of them singletons. The CDR3 runs 13 residues. CDR1 is KGHSH, CDR2 LQKENI, per germline. Trimming at V came to 5 bases and at J to 1 base, leaving 2 bases not matched to a gene. Study outcomes and limitations: After pembrolizumab, tumor-resident clones rose rapidly, then generally contracted before radiologic responses.

V is TRBV18 and J is TRBJ2-7; TRBD1 aligns across 7 bases. The sequence was obtained from an adult with mismatch repair-deficient cancer. Here the sequenced sample was peripheral blood, taken approximately 73 weeks after starting pembrolizumab. CDR3 amino acids: CASSEGQSYEQYF. CDR3 sequence (DNA): TGTGCCAGCTCAGAGGGACAGTCCTACGAGCAGTACTTC.